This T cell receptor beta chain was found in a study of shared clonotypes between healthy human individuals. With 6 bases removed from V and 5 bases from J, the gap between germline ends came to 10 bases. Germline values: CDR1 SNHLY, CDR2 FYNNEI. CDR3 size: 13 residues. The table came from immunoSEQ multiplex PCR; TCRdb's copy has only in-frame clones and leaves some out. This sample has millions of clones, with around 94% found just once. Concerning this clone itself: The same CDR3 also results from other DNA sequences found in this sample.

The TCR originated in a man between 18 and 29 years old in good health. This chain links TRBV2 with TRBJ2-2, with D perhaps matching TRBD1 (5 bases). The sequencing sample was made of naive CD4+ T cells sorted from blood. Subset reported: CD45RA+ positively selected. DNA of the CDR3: TGTGCCAGCAGCGTCGCAGGGACCGGGGAGCTGTTTTTT. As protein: CASSVAGTGELFF.